This T cell receptor (beta chain) was found in a study of response to subunit inactivated influenza vaccine. Overall study findings and caveats: Authors suggested that a seasonal influenza vaccination recruits few new T cells each time.

CDR3 length: 16 residues. V shed 5 bases and J 4 bases; nucleotides not matched to a gene: 14. Germline CDR1 and CDR2: SGHRS and YFSETQ. In TCRdb, the RT-PCR reads were re-called with MiXCR into one record per CDR3 protein. Here the sample spans about 780,000 distinct CDR3 sequences, approximately 17% being singletons. As for this clonotype: Its antigen is as yet unknown.

This chain connects TRBV5-1 to TRBJ2-5, with 7 bases fitting TRBD1. The TCR was taken from a man aged 50 to 60 who received an inactivated influenza vaccine. Sequencing was performed on PBMCs from blood, taken roughly 5 days after vaccination. The CDR3: CASRPAGGSWRETQYF. Here the CDR3 DNA reads TGCGCCAGCAGACCGGCAGGGGGAAGTTGGAGAGAGACCCAGTACTTC.